This record covers a single T cell receptor beta chain. Its antigen is currently unknown. This specimen comes from a study of a mutant IDH1 vaccine in newly diagnosed glioma. Study-level information: Those enrolled had earlier been treated with radiotherapy, temozolomide, or both, mostly both. Overall study findings and caveats: Among all patients, vaccine-induced immune responses occurred in around 95%. Pseudoprogression seemed unrelated to changes in top peripheral T cell clonotypes.

Time point defined: baseline, week 1 (first vaccination visit). Indicated treatment: pre-vaccination baseline after standard-of-care therapy. New astrocytomas of WHO grade 3 or 4 that were IDH1-mutant and ATRX-lost were found in the donors. The assay was immunoSEQ multiplex PCR, and TCRdb's table has in-frame clones only and misses some. Among some 50,000 clones listed, approximately 90% were seen once. Germline V gene lookup returns CDR1 MNHEY and CDR2 SVGAGI. This CDR3 contains 15 residues. V lost 2 bases and J lost 0, with 8 bases in between. V is TRBV6-5 and J is TRBJ1-3; TRBD1 might be the D (6 bases). This material consisted of PBMCs, taken from a glioma patient treated with radiotherapy, temozolomide or both. The TCR sequence derives from a middle-aged man with glioma. This chain's CDR3 is CASSYQGISGNTIYF. The CDR3 region has the DNA TGTGCCAGCAGTTACCAGGGGATCTCTGGAAACACCATATATTTT.